This TCR beta chain was identified during a study of T cell responses to AZD1222 COVID-19 vaccine (dated by TCRdb to the early 2020s). Context from the whole study: Because spike-specific TCR depth and breadth did not differ between the two schedules, AZD1222 recipients who got a second dose at roughly 4 weeks were pooled with those who got a second dose at roughly 12 weeks. TCR sequencing was performed for over 230 trial participants, of whom about 200 were given two doses of AZD1222 and roughly 25 were given two doses of MenACWY control vaccine. Enrollment into the trials was organized by age into subgroups of 18-55, 56-69 and 70-plus years, and those subgroups contained approximately 160, 26 and 62 TCR-sequenced participants, respectively. Paper-wide results and their limitations: After two AZD1222 doses, spike-specific TCR breadth and depth were significantly higher than at day 0 and than in MenACWY recipients. Participants were mostly white British and included more females than males, and it was suggested by the authors that clonal diversity may have been underestimated. Because no day 14 peak-response samples were available, the repertoires could be characterized only after the peak T cell response. In the small 56-69-year group, the increase in depth fell short of significance, most likely because of low power. Epitopes outside the regions mutated in the B.1.351 and B.1.1.7 variants were reportedly recognized by nearly half of the unique spike-specific TCRs. Conclusions about previously exposed vaccinees are limited, since just five or six AZD1222 recipients were seropositive for SARS-CoV-2 at baseline. The vaccine-associated CD4 TCRs covered the entire spike protein, and the dominant responses fell in regions 160-218 and 743-854.

The meaning of the sample's time point label: baseline before first vaccination. Vaccinee samples came from UK trials COV001 and COV002, including a single-blind randomized controlled phase 2/3 trial of AZD1222 (ChAdOx1 nCoV-19) in healthy adults. For TCRbeta chain sequencing, PBMC samples were collected from trial participants at day 0 and at day 28 after the second dose. The CDR3 regions of human TCRbeta chains were analyzed by immunosequencing. From the authors' description of their analysis: Repertoire TCRs were matched against a reference library of SARS-CoV-2-specific TCRs generated with the MIRA antigen-specificity platform. Breadth was defined as the fraction of unique TCRs that were SARS-CoV-2-associated, and depth was defined as the fraction of total T cells that were SARS-CoV-2-associated. Each spike-specific TCR was assigned to its reactive spike region and to a CD4 or CD8 class using the MIRA data. Log10-transformed breadth and depth values were compared by one-way ANOVA with Sidak's multiple comparisons tests. This is the immuneACCESS table as TCRdb keeps it, with only in-frame sequences that have V and J called. A part of the clones is gone; compared with another copy, unresolved V genes explain less than half, and the rest is unexplained. The V and J calls and the clone size are those of that table, but D and trimming were determined from the DNA. This sample has some 130,000 clones in its table, and about 90% of those were observed once. The ten largest make up approximately 1.6% of the sample.

Worth noting for this clone: This receptor's antigen is unknown. The junction does not match germline at one end; this may be a read error.

CDR1 MNHEY and CDR2 SVGAGI were looked up in the germline V gene. The CDR3 numbers 13 residues from cysteine through phenylalanine. The retained sequence is limited to the CDR3, 39 bases, with the frame set at the first base. Recombination joined TRBV6-5 with TRBJ2-7, and 8 junctional nucleotides match TRBD1. The source of this sequence is an adult in good health. The specimen comprised peripheral blood, sampled on day 0 of AZD1222 vaccination. The DNA is as follows: TGTGCCAGCAGTACCGAACCAGGGGGCCCCCCGCGTTTC. Translated, this is CASSTEPGGPPRF.